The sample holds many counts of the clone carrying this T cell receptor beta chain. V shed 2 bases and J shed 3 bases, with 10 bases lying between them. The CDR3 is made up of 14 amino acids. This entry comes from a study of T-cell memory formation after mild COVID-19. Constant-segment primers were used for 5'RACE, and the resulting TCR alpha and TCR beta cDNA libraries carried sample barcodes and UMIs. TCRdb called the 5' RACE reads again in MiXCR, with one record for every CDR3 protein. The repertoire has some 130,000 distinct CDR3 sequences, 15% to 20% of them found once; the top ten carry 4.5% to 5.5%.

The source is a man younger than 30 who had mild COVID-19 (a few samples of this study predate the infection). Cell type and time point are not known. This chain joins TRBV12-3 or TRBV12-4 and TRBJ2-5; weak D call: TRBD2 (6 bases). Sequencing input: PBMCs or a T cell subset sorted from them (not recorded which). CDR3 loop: CASSLRGGEETQYF. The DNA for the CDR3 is TGTGCCAGCAGTTTAAGGGGAGGTGAAGAGACCCAGTACTTC.